This entry lists 20 T cell receptor beta chains sequenced from one sample in a study of cytomegalovirus exposure and HLA in healthy donors. Use of 60 Vbeta and 13 Jbeta primers characterized the PCR. Repertoires were generated with immunoSEQ multiplex PCR, while TCRdb's copy carries only in-frame clones and drops some. The sample includes more than 95,000 clones, approximately 78% of them seen just once. The sequencing sample was made of PBMCs. Receptors originate from a woman aged 25 to 45 in good health and CMV-seronegative.

Only a few counts were recorded for this clone. The genes are TRBV6-1 and TRBJ1-5; 7 positions agree with TRBD1. The CDR3 extends over 13 amino acids. CDR1 is MNHNS, CDR2 SASEGT, per germline. With 7 bases clipped from V and 6 bases from J, the junction kept 6 bases outside the gene matches. CDR3 residues: CASTQGESQPQHF. CDR3 DNA sequence: TGTGCCAGCACCCAGGGGGAGAGTCAGCCCCAGCATTTT.

CDR3 region: CASSLIGTGGGDTQYF. CDR3 nucleotide sequence: TGCGCCAGCAGCTTGATAGGGACAGGGGGAGGAGATACGCAGTATTTT. The chain couples TRBV5-1 to TRBJ2-3, with 11 positions matching TRBD1. The germline CDR1 and CDR2 sequences are SGHRS and YFSETQ. V was pared by 1 base and J by 5 bases, with 6 bases of the junction left unmatched. The CDR3 sequence is 16 residues long.

The CDR3 DNA follows: TGTGCCAGCAGCCAAGATTGGGGAACGGGGGGGCTGGAGGAGACCCAGTACTTC. It is translated as CASSQDWGTGGLEETQYF. The chain recombines TRBV4-2 with TRBJ2-5, with 8 nucleotides matching TRBD2. This CDR3 region has 18 residues. The germline CDR1 and CDR2 sequences are LGHNA and YNFKEQ. J was trimmed by 5 bases and V by 0 bases; bases with no gene match: 14.

This rearrangement joins TRBV11-3 to TRBJ2-7; D possibly corresponds to TRBD2 (5 bases). This CDR3 is built from 14 residues. The V gene's germline CDR1 is SGHNT and CDR2 YENEEA. Trimming took 4 bases from V and 1 from J, leaving 11 bases between them. CDR3 in amino acids: CASSSAGRSYEQYF. The CDR3 DNA reads as TGTGCCAGCAGCTCGGCGGGCAGATCCTACGAGCAGTACTTC.

The chain links TRBV2 to TRBJ1-1; D not certain. Germline V gives CDR1 SNHLY, CDR2 FYNNEI. The CDR3 spans 12 residues. Trimming removed 6 bases from V and 1 base from J, with 6 bases in between. The CDR3 is CASRRENTEAFF. The CDR3, as DNA: TGTGCCAGCAGGAGGGAGAACACTGAAGCTTTCTTT.

The chain uses TRBV2 and TRBJ2-2, with 8 bases aligning to TRBD1. This CDR3 region has 19 residues. J lost 2 bases, V lost 7 bases, and 18 bases had no gene match. Germline loops: CDR1 SNHLY, CDR2 FYNNEI. The CDR3 region is CASTPYRGQARLNTGELFF. The CDR3 nucleotides are TGTGCCAGCACCCCTTACCGGGGACAGGCGCGACTAAACACCGGGGAGCTGTTTTTT.

The gene calls are TRBV27 and TRBJ2-1, with 9 bases identical to TRBD2. Germline trimming cut 2 bases from V and 5 bases from J; bases unmatched to any gene: 10. In germline, CDR1 is MNHEY, CDR2 SMNVEV (reference sequence). This CDR3 is built from 17 residues. CDR3 residues: CASSLPSGEGPHNEQFF. The CDR3 DNA sequence: TGTGCCAGCAGTTTACCTAGCGGGGAGGGCCCTCACAATGAGCAGTTCTTC.

The J gene is TRBJ2-1, the V gene TRBV6-5; 10 bases are a match to TRBD2. This CDR3 has 14 residues. The trim removed 8 bases at V and 7 bases at J, leaving 8 bases unmatched. The germline CDR1 and CDR2 sequences are MNHEY and SVGAGI. The CDR3 nucleotides read TGTGCCAGCTCGGAGCGGGAGGGTGGAAATGAGCAGTTCTTC. Amino acids: CASSEREGGNEQFF.

The chain uses TRBV11-2 and TRBJ2-1; 7 bases align to TRBD2. This CDR3 region has 13 residues. CDR1 is SGHAT, CDR2 FQNNGV, per germline. Germline trimming cut 0 bases from V and 14 bases from J; bases unmatched to any gene: 7. In DNA form, the CDR3 reads TGTGCCAGCAGCTTAGATGCCGTGACTAGCAAGTTCTTC. It yields the protein CASSLDAVTSKFF.

This chain links TRBV19 with TRBJ1-5, with 10 positions matching TRBD1. CDR1 LNHDA and CDR2 SQIVND come from the germline V gene (reference sequence). V lost 9 bases to trimming and J lost 3 bases; unmatched junction nucleotides: 11. CDR3 length: 16 residues. As DNA, the CDR3 is TGTGCCAGCTCACCCGGGACAGGGGTCTCCAATCAGCCCCAGCATTTT. Amino acid sequence: CASSPGTGVSNQPQHF.

The chain carries TRBV7-2 and TRBJ2-7; D might be TRBD1 (6 bases). The CDR3 runs to 14 residues. The germline V gene encodes CDR1 SGHTA and CDR2 FQGNSA. V was shortened by 5 bases and J by 2 bases, with 13 bases between the two germline ends. CDR3 DNA: TGTGCCAGCAGCCAATCACAGGGTGCCTACGAGCAGTACTTC. Translating gives CASSQSQGAYEQYF. The variable domain in full, with the rest retrieved from reference TRBV7-2 and TRBJ2-7, is GAGVSQSPSNKVTEKGKDVELRCDPISGHTALYWYRQSLGQGLEFLIYFQGNSAPDKSGLPSDRFSAERTGGSVSTLTIQRTQQEDSAVYLCASSQSQGAYEQYFGPGTRLTVT.

This clone was detected only once. The genes are TRBV7-2 and TRBJ2-3; D may be TRBD2 (7 bases). CDR1 and CDR2 (germline): SGHTA, FQGNSA. The CDR3 is 16 amino acids. Trimming pared 5 bases from V and 4 bases from J, leaving 19 bases between. Here the CDR3 DNA reads TGTGCCAGCAGCACGTGGGGCGGGGGCGATGCAGATACGCAGTATTTT. This encodes CASSTWGGGDADTQYF.

The rearrangement uses TRBV28 and TRBJ1-2; D gene ambiguous. V was shortened by 8 bases and J by 4 bases, with 11 bases between the two germline ends. CDR3 length equals 12 residues. Germline assignment: CDR1 MDHEN and CDR2 SYDVKM. The CDR3 is CASRTGSYGYTF. The CDR3 DNA reads TGTGCCAGCCGGACGGGGAGCTATGGCTACACCTTC.

V usage is TRBV5-5 and J usage is TRBJ2-5; 7 bases fit TRBD2. The CDR3 sequence is 14 residues long. The V gene end was trimmed by 2 bases and the J gene end by 4 bases; junction bases not matched to a gene: 5. Germline assignment: CDR1 SGHKS and CDR2 YYEKEE (reference sequence). In DNA form, the CDR3 reads TGTGCCAGCAGCTTCGGTTGGACTAGAGAGACCCAGTACTTC. Translated, it gives CASSFGWTRETQYF.

The V gene is TRBV13, the J gene TRBJ2-3, with 9 positions matching TRBD2. CDR1 and CDR2 (germline): PRHDT, FYEKMQ (reference sequence). The CDR3 loop spans 14 amino acids. V lost 3 bases, J lost 3 bases, and 1 base stayed unmatched. CDR3 nucleotide sequence: TGTGCCAGCAGCTTGACTAGCGGAACAGATACGCAGTATTTT. It translates to CASSLTSGTDTQYF.

This chain joins TRBV11-3 and TRBJ2-7; D gene unclear. Trimming left V 1 base short and J 2 bases short, with 9 bases between. Germline loops: CDR1 SGHNT, CDR2 YENEEA. The CDR3 sequence is 14 residues long. The CDR3 nucleotides read TGTGCCAGCAGCTTAGTCAGGTTCCCCTACGAGCAGTACTTC. Its translation is CASSLVRFPYEQYF.

The chain couples TRBV6-5 to TRBJ2-1; TRBD2 agrees at 11 bases. Germline CDR1 reads MNHEY; CDR2 reads SVGAGI. CDR3 length: 16 amino acids. Losses at the gene ends were 4 bases for V and 7 bases for J; bases not matched to a gene: 9. The CDR3 sequence is CASSSIIAGGQNEQFF. The CDR3 DNA sequence: TGTGCCAGCAGTTCCATAATAGCGGGGGGGCAGAATGAGCAGTTCTTC.

This clone was seen a few times. The rearrangement joins TRBV13 to TRBJ2-1, with 9 positions matching TRBD2. Germline V gives CDR1 PRHDT, CDR2 FYEKMQ (reference sequence). V shed 5 bases and J 7 bases; nucleotides not matched to a gene: 12. The CDR3 sequence is 16 residues long. CDR3 residues: CASSPERAGGRNEQFF. For the CDR3, the DNA is TGTGCCAGCAGCCCTGAAAGGGCGGGAGGGAGGAATGAGCAGTTCTTC.

The chain links TRBV7-9 to TRBJ2-1; 7 nucleotides align to TRBD2. Germline values: CDR1 SEHNR, CDR2 FQNEAQ (reference sequence). The CDR3 spans 14 residues. J was trimmed by 5 bases and V by 2 bases; bases with no gene match: 3. In nucleotides, the CDR3 is TGTGCCAGCAGCTTACGGGACTACCACAATGAGCAGTTCTTC. Protein product: CASSLRDYHNEQFF.

The rearrangement links TRBV7-9 to TRBJ1-4; D is perhaps TRBD1 (6 bases). This CDR3 comprises 14 residues. Trimming took 6 bases from V and 4 from J, leaving 12 bases between them. The V gene's germline CDR1 is SEHNR and CDR2 FQNEAQ (reference sequence). CDR3 coding DNA: TGTGCCAGCAGTGACAGGAGAAGTAATGAAAAACTGTTTTTT. This sequence encodes CASSDRRSNEKLFF.